Shown below are 7 T cell receptor beta chains from a single sample sequenced in a study of blood T cell repertoires in COVID-19. Only in-frame clones appear in the TCRdb table, and some are missing; sequencing was by immunoSEQ multiplex PCR. The data hold 85,000 to 100,000 clones, with around 80% observed a single time. The sequenced material came from peripheral blood. The receptors stem from a man aged 50 or older who had recovered from COVID-19.

The V gene is TRBV18, the J gene TRBJ2-7; the match to TRBD1 covers 8 bases. The trim removed 6 bases at V and 3 bases at J, leaving 10 bases unmatched. Germline CDR1 is KGHSH and CDR2 is LQKENI. The CDR3 runs 15 residues. This chain's CDR3 is CASSRETGASYEQYF. CDR3 coding DNA: TGTGCCAGCTCTCGGGAGACAGGGGCCAGCTACGAGCAGTACTTC.

The rearrangement uses TRBV5-1 and TRBJ2-5; no clear D. V gave up 0 bases and J gave up 1 base, with 10 bases separating them. Germline CDR1 is SGHRS and CDR2 is YFSETQ. This CDR3 region has 15 residues. CDR3 loop: CASSLERGGQETQYF. CDR3 sequence (DNA): TGCGCCAGCAGCTTGGAGCGTGGCGGCCAAGAGACCCAGTACTTC.

The chain combines TRBV19 with TRBJ2-5, with D maybe TRBD2 (5 bases). The CDR3 extends over 15 amino acids. Deletions cut 1 base from V and 2 bases from J, with 11 bases between. Germline V gives CDR1 LNHDA, CDR2 SQIVND (reference sequence). As DNA, the CDR3 is TGTGCCAGTAGTATAGGGGGAGTAAGGCAAGAGACCCAGTACTTC. Residues: CASSIGGVRQETQYF.

This clone was recorded a few times. This sequence joins TRBV18 and TRBJ2-2; D gene uncertain. The CDR3 loop spans 12 amino acids. The V end lost 3 bases, the J end lost 5 bases, and 4 bases lay between the germline ends. Germline CDR1 and CDR2: KGHSH and LQKENI. The CDR3 nucleotides are TGTGCCAGCTCACCGACAACCGGGGAGCTGTTTTTT. It encodes CASSPTTGELFF.

The sample holds one count of this clone. The chain combines TRBV5-4 with TRBJ2-1; 8 nucleotides agree with TRBD2. The germline CDR1 and CDR2 sequences are SGHNT and YYREEE (reference sequence). Unmatched junction bases numbered 16, after V lost 7 bases and J lost 7 bases. The CDR3 has 16 residues. The DNA for the CDR3 is TGTGCCAGCCACGGCCAGCGCGGGAGGTCGGAAAATGAGCAGTTCTTC. Its translation is CASHGQRGRSENEQFF.

The chain recombines TRBV12-3 or TRBV12-4 with TRBJ1-5; tentatively, D is TRBD1 (6 bases). Trimming cost V 5 bases and J 14 bases, with 16 bases left between them. The CDR3 length is 12 residues. CDR3 in amino acids: CASSAYNRDEHF. As DNA, the CDR3 is TGTGCCAGCAGTGCATATAACAGGGATGAGCATTTT.

The V call is TRBV5-1, the J call TRBJ2-7; D possibly corresponds to TRBD2 (5 bases). V was trimmed by 0 bases and J by 6 bases, leaving 13 bases between them. This CDR3 comprises 14 residues. Germline-derived CDR1 and CDR2 are SGHRS and YFSETQ. The CDR3 protein is CASSLGSGLSEQYF. CDR3 bases: TGCGCCAGCAGCTTGGGGTCGGGGTTGAGCGAGCAGTACTTC.